This TCR beta chain was recovered during a study of shared clonotypes between healthy human individuals (TCRdb year 2020). About the full investigation: The cohort comprised two women and a few men aged 18 to 49 years. Per donor, three plates each were used for CD4 naive and CD4 memory, two for CD8 naive, and one for CD8 memory. The study deeply sequenced blood TCR repertoires of five healthy adults to estimate repertoire size and the extent of clonotype sharing between individuals. Libraries were prepared and TCR repertoires were sequenced by different laboratories using diverse techniques, in order to increase sequencing depth and limit assay-specific biases. Leukapheresis yielded between about 0.94 and 8.9 billion PBMCs per donor.

The donors were healthy, HIV-negative adults who had no recently reported acute infections or vaccinations. Every donor was a Caucasian adult living in Nashville, Tennessee, USA. CD4+ T cells were enriched by magnetic negative selection, after which naive cells were positively selected on CD45RA and the negative fraction was taken as the memory subset. Blood was collected by leukapheresis, and PBMCs were isolated by Ficoll-Histopaque density gradient centrifugation and then cryopreserved in liquid nitrogen vapor phase. Purity and quantity of every magnetically sorted T cell population were checked by analytical flow cytometry. Genomic DNA was isolated from each sorted fraction and quantified by UV absorbance on a Nanodrop 2000c. A remark on this clone: No cognate antigen has been identified for it. There are no base qualities to consult, and no much larger clone falls within one base.

Overall study results and their limits: Compared with non-shared clonotypes, the clonotypes found in all four sorted-subset donors had higher generation probabilities. Incomplete sequencing was indicated by rarefaction of sorted-subset datasets, despite the large sequencing depth. When a few donors were compared, the shared fraction of clonotypes was about 5.5% for naive CD4, about 4% for naive CD8, 2% to 2.5% for memory CD4, and 0.35% to 0.5% for memory CD8. Pairwise subsampling led to the expectation that sequencing depth would affect the degree of clonotype sharing among donors. Sampling was restricted to blood, and TCR repertoires in tissue are likely to differ from TCR repertoires in blood. Naive subsets generally had larger estimated clonotype richness than memory subsets did. The small number of donors limited the genetic and exposure-history diversity represented.

Using the deep immunoSEQ assay, multiplex PCR amplified TCR CDR3 regions from genomic DNA. For each cell subset, the extracted genomic DNA was distributed evenly across all wells of several immunoSEQ 96-well plates, and each plate served as one replicate. For sorted subsets, each replicate PCR was loaded with 200 ng genomic DNA, equivalent to 30,000 or so T cell genomes. The purified libraries were quantified using a Qubit 3.0 fluorometer, sized with a Bioanalyzer 2100, and then quantified again using the KAPA Library Quantification kit. Each immunoSEQ 96-well plate was sequenced on its own single-read 150-cycle Illumina NextSeq 550 flow cell. The study's own analysis went as follows. Because only junctional sequences without quality scores were contained in the immunoSEQ output, filtering matching that applied to full-length reads could not be performed. To assign V/J genes and CDR3, sequences were annotated against IMGT germline references using PyIR, a Python wrapper for IgBLAST v1.9. Reads were filtered out if the reads had weak V/J assignments (E-value above 1e-6), no CDR3, stop codons, out-of-frame junctions, or ambiguous translated residues. A V3J clonotype was defined by an identical inferred V gene, J gene, and CDR3 amino acid sequence. Percentage overlap between repertoires was computed as shared unique clonotypes divided by the size of the smaller repertoire. Richness of each repertoire was evaluated using RTK rarefaction, the Chao1 estimator, and Recon v2.1 estimates of unobserved clonotypes. Generation probabilities were computed with OLGA for all TCRbeta clonotypes obtained by the gDNA method from several donors. TCRdb mirrors the immuneACCESS table, restricted to in-frame sequences. Some clones are absent from its copies; in checked studies, under half trace to an unresolved V gene, and the reason for the others is unknown. For V, J and clone size, that table is used; D and trimming come from the DNA. The sample includes 700,000 or so clones, with 72% observed a single time. The ten largest clonotypes hold approximately 1.8% of the sample.

The junction shows trimming of 6 bases on V and 9 bases on J, plus 11 bases between the germline ends. Including the terminal cysteine and phenylalanine, the CDR3 comprises 12 residues. The only DNA kept is the CDR3, 36 bases in frame from the first base. According to the germline V gene, CDR1 reads SGHTA and CDR2 reads FQGTGA. This clonotype was sampled from a young woman in good health. Rearrangement joined TRBV7-3 to TRBJ2-2; the D segment could be TRBD1, given 6 matching bases. Sequencing used memory CD4+ T cells sorted from blood. The sample's cell subset or site, from its label and the paper: CD45RA-negative fraction. The nucleotide sequence is given as TGTGCCAGCAGTTATGGGGGCCGGGAGCTGTTTTTT. Its coded protein is CASSYGGRELFF. With the rest looked up from the reference TRBV7-3 and TRBJ2-2 genes rather than sequenced, the full variable domain is GAGVSQTPSNKVTEKGKYVELRCDPISGHTALYWYRQSLGQGPEFLIYFQGTGAADDSGLPNDRFFAVRPEGSVSTLKIQRTERGDSAVYLCASSYGGRELFFGEGSRLTVL.